This T cell receptor (beta chain) was sequenced in a study of CD8 T cells in ankylosing spondylitis. Study-wide points: Made up of under 10 highly homologous variants, a TCR beta motif appeared characteristic of ankylosing spondylitis blood. Disease-associated clones were CD8+ and fairly uncommon in peripheral blood.

In its sample, this clonotype was seen a few times. Its antigen is unknown. Libraries for TCR beta were made by quantitative 5'-RACE with molecular barcodes. In TCRdb, the 5' RACE reads were re-called with MiXCR into one record per CDR3 protein. The table shows about 540,000 distinct CDR3 sequences, with roughly 12% occurring only once. The specimen was blood, either unsorted or a sorted T cell fraction (not recorded which). The sequence was collected from a male donor with ankylosing spondylitis.

CDR3 DNA sequence: TGTGCCAGCAGTTACCAGGGGTTGGGAGCGTCTGAGCAGTTCTTC. Translated, it gives CASSYQGLGASEQFF. J is TRBJ2-1 and V is TRBV6-5; possibly TRBD1 for D (6 bases). V was cut by 2 bases and J by 9 bases, with 17 bases left in between. The CDR3 has 15 residues. Germline V gene sequence: CDR1 MNHEY, CDR2 SVGAGI.